These 8 T cell receptor beta chains originate from one sample sequenced in a study of regulatory T cells in long-lasting Graves disease. Relying on iRepertoire HTBI primers and Arm-PCR of CDR3 regions, the team built TCR beta libraries. A single record per CDR3 protein comes from TCRdb applying MiXCR to the multiplex PCR reads. The sample has 550,000 to 600,000 distinct CDR3 sequences, 15% to 20% seen once. Indicated time point: newly diagnosed GD, antithyroid drugs for less than 3 months. RNA extracted from PBMCs served as the sequencing template. Separately, the same data were catalogued under a study of T cells in Graves' hyperthyroidism and ophthalmopathy.

The sample in question was peripheral blood mononuclear cells (PBMCs), obtained at new diagnosis, from a patient treated with antithyroid drugs. The source is a man between 18 and 29 years old with Graves disease.

This clonotype was seen a handful of times. The V gene is TRBV19, the J gene TRBJ1-5; 7 bases are shared with TRBD1. V lost 1 base and J lost 6; bases outside the gene matches: 6. Germline lookup yields CDR1 LNHDA and CDR2 SQIVND (reference sequence). This CDR3 spans 15 amino acids. CDR3 sequence reads: CASSIVLTGAQPQHF. CDR3 nucleotide sequence: TGTGCCAGTAGTATAGTTCTCACAGGGGCTCAGCCCCAGCATTTT. Using reference TRBV19 and TRBJ1-5 for the parts outside the CDR3, the full variable domain is DGGITQSPKYLFRKEGQNVTLSCEQNLNHDAMYWYRQDPGQGLRLIYYSQIVNDFQKGDIAEGYSVSREKKESFPLTVTSAQKNPTAFYLCASSIVLTGAQPQHFGDGTRLSIL.

This clonotype has more than one count but fewer than ten. The chain carries TRBV6-2 or TRBV6-3 and TRBJ2-7, with D possibly being TRBD1 or TRBD2 (5 bases each). The V and J ends lost 5 bases and 4 bases respectively, with 12 bases between them. The germline V gene has CDR1 MNHEY and CDR2 SVGEGT. CDR3 length: 13 amino acids. The chain's CDR3 is CASSEREGYEQYF. CDR3 DNA sequence: TGTGCCAGCAGTGAACGTGAGGGGTACGAGCAGTACTTC.

This clonotype was detected only a few times. The chain joins TRBV3-1 to TRBJ2-6; D is uncertain. Trimming cost V 1 base and J 0 bases, with 7 bases left between them. The CDR3 is 16 residues long. In germline, CDR1 is LGHDT, CDR2 YNNKEL (reference sequence). The CDR3 spells CASSQVRFSGANVLTF. DNA for the CDR3: TGTGCCAGCAGCCAAGTACGGTTCTCTGGGGCCAACGTCCTGACTTTC. Together with reference TRBV3-1 and TRBJ2-6, the CDR3 gives the full variable domain: DTAVSQTPKYLVTQMGNDKSIKCEQNLGHDTMYWYKQDSKKFLKIMFSYNNKELIINETVPNRFSPKSPDKAHLNLHINSLELGDSAVYFCASSQVRFSGANVLTFGAGSRLTVL.

This clonotype appeared many times. The gene calls are TRBV7-9 and TRBJ2-1; a possible D gene is TRBD1 (7 bases). The CDR3 runs 15 residues. Trimming stripped 6 bases from V and 5 bases from J, with 17 bases between. In germline, CDR1 is SEHNR, CDR2 FQNEAQ (reference sequence). The CDR3 DNA reads TGTGCCAGCAGTAACAGGGGAGGTGTCCACAATGAGCAGTTCTTC. The encoded protein is CASSNRGGVHNEQFF.

This clonotype was counted a few times. This sequence joins TRBV3-1 and TRBJ2-4, with 8 bases matching TRBD2. CDR3 length equals 15 residues. J lost 5 bases, V lost 3 bases, and 6 bases had no gene match. CDR1 and CDR2 from the germline V gene are LGHDT and YNNKEL (reference sequence). CDR3: CASSHVRGGQNIQYF. DNA for the CDR3: TGTGCCAGCAGCCACGTCCGGGGGGGCCAAAACATTCAGTACTTC.

The CDR3 loop reads CASIVRSTRNSSYNEQFF. In DNA, the CDR3 is TGCGCCAGCATCGTTCGGTCAACAAGAAACAGCTCCTACAATGAGCAGTTCTTC. V gene TRBV10-2 combines with J gene TRBJ2-1, with D hard to call. The CDR3 consists of 18 residues. Germline CDR1 WSHSY, CDR2 SAAADI. The germline V and J ends were trimmed by 7 bases and 0 bases, with 22 bases remaining between them.

With respect to this clonotype: This likely came from a read error, as a far larger clone is one base away. This chain connects TRBV7-8 to TRBJ2-1; D is possibly TRBD1 (7 bases). The assigned J gene may be wrong: the sequence end matches TRBJ2-7 better. The length of the CDR3 is 16 residues. Germline V CDR1 and CDR2: SGHVS, FQNEAQ. The DNA of the CDR3 is TGTGCCAGCAGCTCAGCTACGGCAGGGGGGATGAGTGAGCAGTACTTC. Amino acid sequence: CASSSATAGGMSEQYF.

This clonotype was detected many times. Germline and junction disagree at one end, which may indicate a read error. This rearrangement joins TRBV5-1 to TRBJ2-3; 11 bases line up with TRBD2. Germline CDR1 is SGHRS and CDR2 is YFSETQ. CDR3 length: 21 amino acids. This CDR3 reads CASSLVGRGLAGGTSTDTQYF. CDR3 sequence (DNA): TGTGCCAGCAGCTTGGTAGGAAGAGGGCTAGCGGGAGGAACTAGCACAGATACGCAGTATTTT.